Below are 18 T cell receptor beta chains sequenced from a single sample in a study of T cell repertoires in cytomegalovirus infection. From the reads, TCRdb called clonotypes with MiXCR, one entry per CDR3 protein. The table has a few hundred thousand distinct CDR3 sequences, 9.5% seen once; the top ten hold about 4.5%. The sample comprised PBMCs. These receptors were obtained from a human donor in good health (CMV status not recorded). Some clones in this sample may be carry-over from other donors' samples.

The gene calls are TRBV6-2 or TRBV6-3 and TRBJ2-7; the D gene is possibly TRBD1 (5 bases). The CDR3 length is 15 residues. Trimming pared 6 bases from V and 0 bases from J, leaving 15 bases between. Per the germline V gene, CDR1 is MNHEY and CDR2 is SVGEGT. CDR3 sequence (DNA): TGTGCCAGCAGCCCGTGGACAACCGGCTCCTACGAGCAGTACTTC. Its translation is CASSPWTTGSYEQYF.

This clonotype was recorded many times. The chain is built from TRBV7-6 and TRBJ2-1; 8 nucleotides agree with TRBD2. CDR3 size: 15 residues. CDR1 and CDR2 (germline): SGHVS, FNYEAQ. J was trimmed by 7 bases and V by 0 bases; bases with no gene match: 5. For the CDR3, the DNA is TGTGCCAGCAGCTTAGCTAGCGGGAAGGGGAATGAGCAGTTCTTC. The encoded protein is CASSLASGKGNEQFF.

This clonotype has more than one count but fewer than ten. V gene TRBV20-1 combines with J gene TRBJ2-1; possibly TRBD2 for D (6 bases). Germline values: CDR1 DFQATT, CDR2 SNEGSKA (reference sequence). V was clipped by 5 bases and J by 7 bases, with 18 bases between them. The CDR3 runs 14 residues. The CDR3 bases are TGCAGTGCTCACCCGGGACTTATGATTAATGAGCAGTTCTTC. This encodes CSAHPGLMINEQFF.

This clonotype showed up just a few times. Since a much larger clone is just one base distant, this may be a read error. The chain joins TRBV7-6 to TRBJ2-3; D is possibly TRBD2 (5 bases). V was shortened by 6 bases and J by 4 bases, with 8 bases between the two germline ends. Germline V gene lookup returns CDR1 SGHVS and CDR2 FNYEAQ. The CDR3 is 12 amino acids. The DNA for the CDR3 is TGTGCCAGCAGTCCGGAGGCAGATACGCAGTATTTT. It translates to CASSPEADTQYF.

This clonotype occurred many times. The genes are TRBV7-3 and TRBJ1-4, with D possibly being TRBD1 (6 bases). Trimming stripped 5 bases from V and 6 bases from J, with 13 bases between. CDR3 length: 14 residues. Germline V gives CDR1 SGHTA, CDR2 FQGTGA. This CDR3 is CASSPGAIYEKLFF. The CDR3 DNA sequence: TGTGCCAGCAGCCCGGGGGCTATCTATGAAAAACTGTTTTTT.

The chain links TRBV24-1 to TRBJ2-7; 7 bases are a match to TRBD1. Per the germline V gene, CDR1 is KGHDR and CDR2 is SFDVKD. The V gene end was trimmed by 7 bases and the J gene end by 8 bases; junction bases not matched to a gene: 10. The CDR3 is 13 amino acids. CDR3 sequence reads: CATSPRQGLKQYF. The DNA for the CDR3 is TGTGCCACCAGCCCCCGACAGGGTTTAAAGCAGTACTTC.

Here the CDR3 reads CASSLVLAGNTGELFF. The CDR3 nucleotides are TGCGCCAGCAGCTTGGTATTAGCGGGGAACACCGGGGAGCTGTTTTTT. The chain has TRBV5-1 and TRBJ2-2, with 7 bases that match TRBD2. The germline gives CDR1 SGHRS, CDR2 YFSETQ. CDR3 length: 16 residues. After removal of 0 bases from V and 1 base from J, the junction contained 3 bases not matched to a gene.

This clonotype was seen a handful of times. This chain links TRBV12-3 or TRBV12-4 with TRBJ1-1; no reliable D call. This CDR3 has 12 residues. Trimming shortened V by 6 bases and J by 11 bases, and 16 bases separated the two germline ends. CDR3 loop: CASSTPRWVAFF. CDR3 bases: TGTGCCAGCAGCACGCCCAGGTGGGTGGCTTTCTTT.

J is TRBJ1-1 and V is TRBV5-4; D remains unclear. CDR1 and CDR2 from the germline V gene are SGHNT and YYREEE (reference sequence). The CDR3 spans 13 residues. The germline V and J ends were trimmed by 0 bases and 3 bases, with 6 bases remaining between them. The CDR3 sequence is CASSLDPYTEAFF. The CDR3 coding sequence is TGTGCCAGCAGCTTGGACCCGTACACTGAAGCTTTCTTT. Full variable domain (rest looked up from reference TRBV5-4 and TRBJ1-1): ETGVTQSPTHLIKTRGQQVTLRCSSQSGHNTVSWYQQALGQGPQFIFQYYREEENGRGNFPPRFSGLQFPNYSSELNVNALELDDSALYLCASSLDPYTEAFFGQGTRLTVV.

This clonotype occurred many times. The V and J genes are TRBV7-2 and TRBJ1-5; a weak D match, TRBD1 (6 bases). This CDR3 has 16 residues. The V end was cut by 3 bases, the J end by 0 bases, with 12 bases between. Germline CDR1 is SGHTA and CDR2 is FQGNSA. CDR3 DNA sequence: TGTGCCAGCAGCTTCGGGGGGGCCGCTAGCAATCAGCCCCAGCATTTT. Its protein is CASSFGGAASNQPQHF. The full variable domain, its missing parts supplied by reference TRBV7-2 and TRBJ1-5, is GAGVSQSPSNKVTEKGKDVELRCDPISGHTALYWYRQSLGQGLEFLIYFQGNSAPDKSGLPSDRFSAERTGGSVSTLTIQRTQQEDSAVYLCASSFGGAASNQPQHFGDGTRLSIL.

The chain combines TRBV25-1 with TRBJ2-7; D might be TRBD1 (5 bases). V was shortened by 8 bases and J by 6 bases, with 17 bases between the two germline ends. CDR1 and CDR2 from the germline V gene are MGHDK and SYGVNS. The CDR3 covers 13 residues. The CDR3 nucleotides are TGTGCCAGCTCGTCCAGGACATCATTCGAGCAGTACTTC. As protein: CASSSRTSFEQYF.

Many counts were recorded for this clonotype. The CDR3 loop reads CASTRVLYEQYF. The CDR3 nucleotides are TGTGCCAGCACCAGAGTCCTCTACGAGCAGTACTTC. This sequence joins TRBV2 and TRBJ2-7; D ambiguous. CDR3 length: 12 amino acids. Trimming pared 7 bases from V and 3 bases from J, leaving 10 bases between. Germline V gives CDR1 SNHLY, CDR2 FYNNEI.

The J gene is TRBJ2-2, the V gene TRBV4-1; the D gene is possibly TRBD1 (6 bases). CDR1 is MGHRA and CDR2 is YSYEKL in the germline V gene. CDR3 size: 16 residues. V was trimmed by 4 bases and J by 4 bases, leaving 16 bases between them. CDR3 loop: CASSLQPRGSTGELFF. The CDR3 DNA follows: TGCGCCAGCAGCCTACAACCCAGGGGAAGCACCGGGGAGCTGTTTTTT.

The chain couples TRBV9 to TRBJ2-3, with D perhaps matching TRBD2 (6 bases). Germline assignment: CDR1 SGDLS and CDR2 YYNGEE. This CDR3 is built from 16 residues. V dropped 2 bases and J dropped 1 base, with 14 bases sitting between them. In DNA form, the CDR3 reads TGTGCCAGCAGCGTCGGGAGTCGCGGGGGCACAGATACGCAGTATTTT. This gives the protein CASSVGSRGGTDTQYF.

The CDR3 DNA is TGCAGTGCTAGAGCTCTCACCTACGAGCAGTACTTC. Protein product: CSARALTYEQYF. V gene TRBV20-1 combines with J gene TRBJ2-7; D not resolved. The CDR3 extends over 12 amino acids. The germline gives CDR1 DFQATT, CDR2 SNEGSKA (reference sequence). Trimming took 1 base from V and 2 from J, leaving 6 bases between them.

This clonotype was observed many times. The J gene is TRBJ2-1, the V gene TRBV7-8, with D possibly matching TRBD2 (5 bases). The germline gives CDR1 SGHVS, CDR2 FQNEAQ. V lost 4 bases and J 9 bases, leaving 13 bases between the germline ends. The length of the CDR3 is 13 residues. CDR3 sequence (DNA): TGTGCCAGCAGCTCCATCCTAGGAGGTGAGCAGTTCTTC. Its translation: CASSSILGGEQFF.

This clonotype was recorded many times. The genes are TRBV18 and TRBJ2-7; no clear D. This CDR3 has 13 amino acids. CDR1 is KGHSH, CDR2 LQKENI, per germline. Trimming took off 3 bases at V and 1 base at J, with 7 bases between the two ends. The CDR3 loop reads CASSPDRSYEQYF. In nucleotides, the CDR3 is TGTGCCAGCTCACCGGACCGGTCCTACGAGCAGTACTTC.

This clonotype was observed many times. V and J are TRBV28 and TRBJ1-2, with TRBD1 matching 7 bases. V shed 7 bases, J shed 2 bases, and the junction held 10 bases outside the gene matches. The CDR3 extends over 15 amino acids. Germline-derived CDR1 and CDR2 are MDHEN and SYDVKM. The CDR3 loop reads CASITGTAFNYGYTF. CDR3 coding DNA: TGTGCCAGCATTACCGGGACAGCCTTCAACTATGGCTACACCTTC.